This T cell receptor (beta chain) emerged from a study of T cell responses to AZD1222 COVID-19 vaccine. Data came from immunoSEQ multiplex PCR; TCRdb stores just in-frame clones and leaves some out. In the table there are some 90,000 clones, roughly 84% of which are singletons. Study outcomes and limitations: The study identified only five or six AZD1222 recipients as seropositive at baseline. There were mostly white British donors and more females than males, and clonal diversity was possibly underestimated. Repertoire sampling happened only post peak T cell response.

As concerns this clone: Its antigen is not identified.

Germline assignment: CDR1 KGHSH and CDR2 LQKENI. V lost 2 bases to trimming and J lost 1 base, with 2 bases between them. This CDR3 region has 12 residues. The sequenced sample was peripheral blood, obtained on day 0 of AZD1222 vaccination. This chain joins TRBV18 and TRBJ2-5; D call uncertain. The sequence came from an adult in good health. CDR3 in DNA: TGTGCCAGCTCACCAATCCAAGAGACCCAGTACTTC. Translation: CASSPIQETQYF.